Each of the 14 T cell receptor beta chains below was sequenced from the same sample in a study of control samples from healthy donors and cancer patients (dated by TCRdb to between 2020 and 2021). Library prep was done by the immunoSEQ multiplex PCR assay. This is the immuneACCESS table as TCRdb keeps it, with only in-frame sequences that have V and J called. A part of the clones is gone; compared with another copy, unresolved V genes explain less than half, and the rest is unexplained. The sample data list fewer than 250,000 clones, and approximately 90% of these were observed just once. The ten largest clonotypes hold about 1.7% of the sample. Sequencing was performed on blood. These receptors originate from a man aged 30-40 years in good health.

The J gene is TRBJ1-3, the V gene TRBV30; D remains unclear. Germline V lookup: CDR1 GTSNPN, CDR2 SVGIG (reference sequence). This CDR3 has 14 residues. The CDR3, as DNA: TGTGCTTACCGACCGTTGAGCTCTGGAAACACCATATATTTT. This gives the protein CAYRPLSSGNTIYF.

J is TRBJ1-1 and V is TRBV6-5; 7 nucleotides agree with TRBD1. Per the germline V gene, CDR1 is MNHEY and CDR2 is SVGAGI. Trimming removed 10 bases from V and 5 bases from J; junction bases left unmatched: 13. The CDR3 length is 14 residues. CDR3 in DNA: TGTGCCACCTTCCAGACAGGGTTGCCGACTGAAGCTTTCTTT. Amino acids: CATFQTGLPTEAFF.

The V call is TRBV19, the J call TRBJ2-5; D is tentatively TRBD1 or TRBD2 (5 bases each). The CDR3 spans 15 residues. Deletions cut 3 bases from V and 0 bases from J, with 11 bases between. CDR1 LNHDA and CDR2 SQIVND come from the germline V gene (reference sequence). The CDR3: CASSIGGQHQETQYF. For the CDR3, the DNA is TGTGCCAGTAGTATTGGAGGACAACACCAAGAGACCCAGTACTTC.

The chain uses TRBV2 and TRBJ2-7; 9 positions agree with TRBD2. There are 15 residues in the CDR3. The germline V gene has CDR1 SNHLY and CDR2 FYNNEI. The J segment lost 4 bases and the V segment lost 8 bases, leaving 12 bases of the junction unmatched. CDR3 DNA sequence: TGTGCCAGCCACCGGCTAGCGGGAATACCTTACGAGCAGTACTTC. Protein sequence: CASHRLAGIPYEQYF.

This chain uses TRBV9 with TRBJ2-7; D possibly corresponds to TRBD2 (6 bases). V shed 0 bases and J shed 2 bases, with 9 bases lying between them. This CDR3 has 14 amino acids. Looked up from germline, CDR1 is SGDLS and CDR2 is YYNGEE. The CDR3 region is CASSVAGLAYEQYF. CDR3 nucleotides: TGTGCCAGCAGCGTAGCGGGACTTGCCTACGAGCAGTACTTC. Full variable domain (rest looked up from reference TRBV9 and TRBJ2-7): DSGVTQTPKHLITATGQRVTLRCSPRSGDLSVYWYQQSLDQGLQFLIQYYNGEERAKGNILERFSAQQFPDLHSELNLSSLELGDSALYFCASSVAGLAYEQYFGPGTRLTVT.

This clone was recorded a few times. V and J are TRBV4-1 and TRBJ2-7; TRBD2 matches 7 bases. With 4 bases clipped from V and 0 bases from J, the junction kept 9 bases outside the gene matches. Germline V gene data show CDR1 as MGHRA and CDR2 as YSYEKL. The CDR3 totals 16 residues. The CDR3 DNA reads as TGCGCCAGCAGCCGCCAGGGACTAACAAACTCCTACGAGCAGTACTTC. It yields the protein CASSRQGLTNSYEQYF.

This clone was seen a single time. The CDR3 here is CASSLMSFPADTQYF. DNA for the CDR3: TGCGCCAGCAGCCTGATGAGCTTTCCAGCAGATACGCAGTATTTT. V and J are TRBV5-1 and TRBJ2-3; D call uncertain. V lost 4 bases and J lost 4, with 16 bases in between. Germline CDR1 reads SGHRS; CDR2 reads YFSETQ. This CDR3 has 15 amino acids.

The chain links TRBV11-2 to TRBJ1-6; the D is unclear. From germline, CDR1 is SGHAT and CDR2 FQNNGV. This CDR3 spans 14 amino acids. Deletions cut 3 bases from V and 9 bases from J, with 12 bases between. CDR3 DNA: TGTGCCAGCAGCTTCGACCTCATAGCTTCACCCCTCCACTTT. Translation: CASSFDLIASPLHF.

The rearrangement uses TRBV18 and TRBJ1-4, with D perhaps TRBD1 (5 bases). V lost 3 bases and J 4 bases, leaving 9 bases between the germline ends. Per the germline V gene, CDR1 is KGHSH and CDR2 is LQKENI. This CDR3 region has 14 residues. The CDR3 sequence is CASSPQGGNEKLFF. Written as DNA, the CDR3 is TGTGCCAGCTCACCCCAGGGAGGTAATGAAAAACTGTTTTTT.

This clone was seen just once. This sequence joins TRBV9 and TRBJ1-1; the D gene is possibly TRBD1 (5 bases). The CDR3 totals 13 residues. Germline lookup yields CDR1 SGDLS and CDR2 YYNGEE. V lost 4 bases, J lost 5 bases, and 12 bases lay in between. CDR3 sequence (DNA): TGTGCCAGCAGCTTACGACAGCAGACTGAAGCTTTCTTT. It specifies CASSLRQQTEAFF.

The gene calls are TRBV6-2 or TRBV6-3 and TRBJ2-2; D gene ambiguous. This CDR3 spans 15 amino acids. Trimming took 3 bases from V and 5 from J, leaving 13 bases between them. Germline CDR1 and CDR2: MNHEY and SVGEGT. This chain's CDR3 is CASSYVTRTTGELFF. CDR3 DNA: TGTGCCAGCAGTTATGTCACTCGAACGACCGGGGAGCTGTTTTTT.

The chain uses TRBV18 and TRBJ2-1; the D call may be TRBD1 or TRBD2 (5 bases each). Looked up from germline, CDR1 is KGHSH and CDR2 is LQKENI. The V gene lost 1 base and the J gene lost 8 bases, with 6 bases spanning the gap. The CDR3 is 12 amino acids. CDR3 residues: CASSPRGDEQFF. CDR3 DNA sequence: TGTGCCAGCTCACCACGAGGGGATGAGCAGTTCTTC.

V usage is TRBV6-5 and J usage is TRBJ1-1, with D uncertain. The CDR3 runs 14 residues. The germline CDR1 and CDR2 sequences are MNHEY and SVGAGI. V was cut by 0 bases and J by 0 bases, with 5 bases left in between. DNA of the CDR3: TGTGCCAGCAGTTACTCGAGACTGAACACTGAAGCTTTCTTT. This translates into CASSYSRLNTEAFF.

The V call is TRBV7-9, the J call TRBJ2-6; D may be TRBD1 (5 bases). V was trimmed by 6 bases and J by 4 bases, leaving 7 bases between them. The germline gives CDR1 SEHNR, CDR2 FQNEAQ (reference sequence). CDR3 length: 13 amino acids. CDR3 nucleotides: TGTGCCAGCAGAGGGGCGGGGGCCAACGTCCTGACTTTC. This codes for CASRGAGANVLTF. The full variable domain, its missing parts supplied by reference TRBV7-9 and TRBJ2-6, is DTGVSQNPRHKITKRGQNVTFRCDPISEHNRLYWYRQTLGQGPEFLTYFQNEAQLEKSRLLSDRFSAERPKGSFSTLEIQRTEQGDSAMYLCASRGAGANVLTFGAGSRLTVL.